The clone carrying this T cell receptor beta chain turned up a few times. Measured with immunoSEQ multiplex PCR; TCRdb has only the in-frame clones, and not every one. The profile shows some 110,000 clones, about 80% of them singletons. Trimming removed 4 bases from V and 3 bases from J; junction bases left unmatched: 5. Germline V CDR1 and CDR2: MNHNS, SASEGT. This CDR3 contains 16 residues. These data are taken from a study of PD-1 blockade in mismatch repair-deficient tumors. The TCR was taken from an adult with mismatch repair-deficient cancer. The rearrangement links TRBV6-1 to TRBJ2-3, with 12 nucleotides matching TRBD2. This material consisted of peripheral blood, taken about 13 months after starting pembrolizumab. The CDR3 DNA reads as TGTGCCAGCAGTGGAGCTAGCGGGAGGGCAACAGATACGCAGTATTTT. Its protein product is CASSGASGRATDTQYF.